This T cell receptor beta chain was recovered during a study of blood T cell repertoires in COVID-19. Study-level information: From the United States, Italy and Spain came samples of acute and convalescent COVID-19. T cells, B-cell-depleted T cells, or PBMCs provided the cDNA or gDNA that served as material.

The CDR3 has 17 amino acids. Sequenced by immunoSEQ multiplex PCR; TCRdb stores in-frame clones only, minus some. The sample records around 450,000 clones, about 89% being singletons. The sequence was obtained from a woman aged 25-40 years with acute or convalescent COVID-19. J is TRBJ2-7 and V is TRBV21-1; TRBD2, the table's D call, lacks a check against the DNA. TRBV21-1 has pseudogene status. The sequenced sample was peripheral blood. CDR3 protein: CASSREGEQGISYEQYF. CDR3 nucleotides: TGTGCCAGCAGCAGGGAGGGGGAACAGGGTATATCCTACGAGCAGTACTTC.